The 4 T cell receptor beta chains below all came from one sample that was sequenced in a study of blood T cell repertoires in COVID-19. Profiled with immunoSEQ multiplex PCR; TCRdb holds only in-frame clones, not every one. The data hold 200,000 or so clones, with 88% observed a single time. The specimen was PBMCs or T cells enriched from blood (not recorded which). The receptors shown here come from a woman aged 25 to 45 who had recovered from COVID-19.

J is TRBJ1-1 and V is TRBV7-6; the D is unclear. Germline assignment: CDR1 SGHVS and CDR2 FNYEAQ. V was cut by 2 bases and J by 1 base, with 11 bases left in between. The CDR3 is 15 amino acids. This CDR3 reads CASSLSGLRNTEAFF. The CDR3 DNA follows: TGTGCCAGCAGCTTATCCGGACTCAGGAACACTGAAGCTTTCTTT.

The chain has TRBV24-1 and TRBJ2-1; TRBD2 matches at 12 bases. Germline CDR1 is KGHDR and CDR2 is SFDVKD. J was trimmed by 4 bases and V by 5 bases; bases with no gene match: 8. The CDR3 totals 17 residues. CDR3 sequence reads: CATSAGFLAGGYNEQFF. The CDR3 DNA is TGTGCCACCAGTGCAGGATTTCTAGCGGGGGGGTACAATGAGCAGTTCTTC.

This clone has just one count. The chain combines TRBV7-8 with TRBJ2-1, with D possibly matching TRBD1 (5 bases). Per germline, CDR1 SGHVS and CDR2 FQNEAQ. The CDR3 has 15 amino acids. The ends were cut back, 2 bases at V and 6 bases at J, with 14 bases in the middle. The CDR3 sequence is CASSLLIGAGNEQFF. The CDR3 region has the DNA TGTGCCAGCAGCTTATTGATAGGGGCCGGCAATGAGCAGTTCTTC.

The CDR3, as DNA: TGCGCCAGCAGCCAAGATCTGGGGGCAGAGACCCAGTACTTC. Translated: CASSQDLGAETQYF. The V call is TRBV4-3, the J call TRBJ2-5; a weak D match, TRBD1 (6 bases). The CDR3 runs to 14 residues. V lost 0 bases and J lost 4, with 9 bases in between. Germline V lookup: CDR1 LGHNA, CDR2 YSLEER.